These 30 T cell receptor beta chains originate from one sample sequenced in a study of blood T cell repertoires in COVID-19. Using immunoSEQ multiplex PCR, the repertoire was profiled, and TCRdb retains in-frame clones only, with some absent. The data contain about 270,000 clones, about 89% of them singletons. Sequenced: peripheral blood. The receptors originated from a man between 35 and 55 years old with active or convalescent COVID-19.

This clone came up a few times. The rearrangement joins TRBV2 to TRBJ2-5, with TRBD2 identical over 16 bases. The CDR3 covers 18 residues. CDR1 is SNHLY and CDR2 is FYNNEI in the germline V gene. V lost 5 bases and J lost 3; bases outside the gene matches: 9. CDR3 residues: CASSTPGTSGGAEETQYF. Written as DNA, the CDR3 is TGTGCCAGCAGTACCCCCGGGACTAGCGGGGGGGCCGAAGAGACCCAGTACTTC.

The gene calls are TRBV24-1 and TRBJ1-2, with 8 bases fitting TRBD1. Germline CDR1 and CDR2: KGHDR and SFDVKD. Trimming took 4 bases from V and 8 from J; bases not matched to a gene: 2. The CDR3 consists of 12 residues. The CDR3 DNA reads as TGTGCCACCAGTGACTCAGGGGGCGGCTACACCTTC. It is translated as CATSDSGGGYTF.

The J gene is TRBJ2-7, the V gene TRBV15, with 10 bases lining up with TRBD1. The V gene end was trimmed by 3 bases and the J gene end by 2 bases; junction bases not matched to a gene: 4. The CDR3 is 15 residues long. Germline V lookup: CDR1 LNHNV, CDR2 YYDKDF (reference sequence). CDR3: CATSSGGQGTYEQYF. As DNA, the CDR3 is TGTGCCACCAGCAGTGGGGGACAGGGGACCTACGAGCAGTACTTC.

This clone turned up a few times. The chain employs TRBV30 and TRBJ2-5; D is ambiguous. V was trimmed by 0 bases and J by 2 bases, leaving 13 bases between them. CDR1 is GTSNPN and CDR2 is SVGIG in the germline V gene (reference sequence). This CDR3 is 15 amino acids long. CDR3 loop: CAWSVRRRIQETQYF. DNA of the CDR3: TGTGCCTGGAGTGTACGGAGACGGATACAAGAGACCCAGTACTTC.

The J gene is TRBJ1-4, the V gene TRBV10-2, with D perhaps matching TRBD1 (6 bases). V was trimmed by 2 bases and J by 0 bases, leaving 13 bases between them. The CDR3 covers 17 residues. The germline gives CDR1 WSHSY, CDR2 SAAADI. CDR3 protein: CASSESPGQATNEKLFF. The CDR3 DNA sequence: TGCGCCAGCAGTGAGAGCCCGGGACAAGCAACTAATGAAAAACTGTTTTTT.

This chain links TRBV19 with TRBJ1-2, with TRBD1 matching over 9 bases. Germline trimming cut 1 base from V and 5 bases from J; bases unmatched to any gene: 5. This CDR3 has 15 residues. Per the germline V gene, CDR1 is LNHDA and CDR2 is SQIVND (reference sequence). CDR3 sequence reads: CASSIGHRGLYGYTF. The CDR3 region has the DNA TGTGCCAGTAGTATAGGTCACAGGGGGCTATATGGCTACACCTTC.

The genes are TRBV19 and TRBJ1-4, with 8 bases aligning to TRBD1. CDR3 length equals 16 residues. CDR1 and CDR2 from the germline V gene are LNHDA and SQIVND (reference sequence). The ends lost 4 bases at V and 3 bases at J; junction bases unmatched: 7. CDR3 loop: CASSRQGSLPNEKLFF. In DNA, the CDR3 is TGTGCCAGTAGTAGACAGGGGTCGTTACCTAATGAAAAACTGTTTTTT.

V and J are TRBV12-5 and TRBJ1-3; perhaps TRBD1 as D (5 bases). Germline V CDR1 and CDR2: LGHNT, FRNRAP. CDR3 length equals 15 residues. The germline V and J ends were trimmed by 5 bases and 0 bases, with 11 bases remaining between them. For the CDR3, the DNA is TGTGCTAGTGGTCCCTCCGGGGGCTCTGGAAACACCATATATTTT. Translated: CASGPSGGSGNTIYF.

The chain has TRBV5-4 and TRBJ1-1, with D tentatively TRBD1 (5 bases). The CDR3 extends over 14 amino acids. Trimming pared 1 base from V and 1 base from J, leaving 8 bases between. CDR1 SGHNT and CDR2 YYREEE come from the germline V gene (reference sequence). The CDR3: CASSLWGGNTEAFF. The CDR3 nucleotides read TGTGCCAGCAGCTTGTGGGGCGGGAACACTGAAGCTTTCTTT.

The chain employs TRBV27 and TRBJ1-4; D perhaps matches TRBD1 (6 bases). The CDR3 has 13 amino acids. CDR1 is MNHEY and CDR2 is SMNVEV in the germline V gene (reference sequence). V was shortened by 4 bases and J by 10 bases, with 13 bases between the two germline ends. In nucleotides, the CDR3 is TGTGCCAGCAGTTCGGACAGATTGGGAAAACTGTTTTTT. Its translation: CASSSDRLGKLFF.

The chain carries TRBV29-1 and TRBJ2-2; 7 bases map to TRBD2. The CDR3 covers 13 residues. The germline V gene encodes CDR1 SQVTM and CDR2 ANQGSEA. Germline trimming cut 4 bases from V and 7 bases from J; bases unmatched to any gene: 6. The CDR3 loop is CSVGAGVDGELFF. CDR3 in DNA: TGCAGCGTTGGCGCGGGAGTTGACGGGGAGCTGTTTTTT.

The CDR3 sequence is CASRDKNTGELFF. In DNA form, the CDR3 reads TGTGCCAGCAGGGACAAGAACACCGGGGAGCTGTTTTTT. The chain couples TRBV2 to TRBJ2-2; D possibly corresponds to TRBD1 (5 bases). V dropped 6 bases and J dropped 1 base, with 6 bases sitting between them. Germline-derived CDR1 and CDR2 are SNHLY and FYNNEI. This CDR3 region has 13 residues.

The V call is TRBV12-3 or TRBV12-4, the J call TRBJ1-1; TRBD1 might be the D (5 bases). The V and J ends lost 5 bases and 1 base respectively, with 8 bases between them. The CDR3 extends over 13 amino acids. The CDR3 loop is CASSPGENTEAFF. The CDR3 DNA sequence: TGTGCCAGCAGTCCGGGGGAGAACACTGAAGCTTTCTTT.

V and J are TRBV11-2 and TRBJ1-1; tentative D call: TRBD1 (6 bases). The CDR3 sequence is 15 residues long. V lost 1 base and J 1 base, leaving 10 bases between the germline ends. Germline V gene lookup returns CDR1 SGHAT and CDR2 FQNNGV. CDR3 nucleotides: TGTGCCAGCAGCTTAGTCAGGACAGCGAACACTGAAGCTTTCTTT. Encoded protein: CASSLVRTANTEAFF.

This chain links TRBV10-1 with TRBJ1-1; D is possibly TRBD1 (6 bases). The CDR3 consists of 14 residues. Trimming took off 3 bases at V and 4 bases at J, with 12 bases between the two ends. Germline V gives CDR1 WNHNN, CDR2 SYGVQD (reference sequence). The CDR3 region has the DNA TGCGCCAGCAGTGAAAACAGGGTGGTCACTGAAGCTTTCTTT. Protein: CASSENRVVTEAFF.

The chain couples TRBV7-9 to TRBJ2-3; 11 nucleotides line up with TRBD2. Germline assignment: CDR1 SEHNR and CDR2 FQNEAQ (reference sequence). The V segment lost 5 bases and the J segment 5 bases; nucleotides outside the gene matches: 3. This CDR3 has 14 amino acids. CDR3 in amino acids: CASSLLAGVDTQYF. In nucleotides, the CDR3 is TGTGCCAGCAGCCTACTAGCGGGGGTAGATACGCAGTATTTT.

The V gene is TRBV19, the J gene TRBJ1-1, with TRBD1 matching 10 bases. V shed 4 bases and J 5 bases; nucleotides not matched to a gene: 7. Germline lookup yields CDR1 LNHDA and CDR2 SQIVND (reference sequence). This CDR3 spans 15 amino acids. The CDR3 reads CASSRRTGGGTEAFF. CDR3 nucleotide sequence: TGTGCCAGTAGTAGGAGGACAGGGGGTGGGACTGAAGCTTTCTTT.

The chain uses TRBV18 and TRBJ1-1, with TRBD1 as a possible D gene (5 bases). The CDR3 is made up of 11 amino acids. Trimming took off 5 bases at V and 10 bases at J, with 11 bases between the two ends. Per germline, CDR1 KGHSH and CDR2 LQKENI. In DNA form, the CDR3 reads TGTGCCAGCTCAACAGGCTTTGGAGCTTTCTTT. This translates into CASSTGFGAFF.

The CDR3 coding sequence is TGTGCCAGCGCTAAGGCAGGGGGCCACGAGCAGTACTTC. This gives the protein CASAKAGGHEQYF. V and J are TRBV13 and TRBJ2-7; TRBD1 matches 8 bases. This CDR3 spans 13 amino acids. J was trimmed by 5 bases and V by 8 bases; bases with no gene match: 8. Germline V gives CDR1 PRHDT, CDR2 FYEKMQ (reference sequence).

CDR3 sequence (DNA): TGTGCCAGTGGGGGGTGGACTGAAGCTTTCTTT. This codes for CASGGWTEAFF. The chain couples TRBV6-5 to TRBJ1-1; a weak D match, TRBD1 (5 bases). The germline V and J ends were trimmed by 9 bases and 5 bases, with 10 bases remaining between them. From germline, CDR1 is MNHEY and CDR2 SVGAGI. CDR3 size: 11 residues.

The V call is TRBV30, the J call TRBJ1-2; D is ambiguous. The CDR3 is 13 residues long. Trimming took off 1 base at V and 7 bases at J, with 13 bases between the two ends. Germline V gene lookup returns CDR1 GTSNPN and CDR2 SVGIG (reference sequence). The CDR3 DNA reads TGTGCCTGGAGTGGGGCCACCGTCTCTGGCTACACCTTC. Translation: CAWSGATVSGYTF.

This rearrangement joins TRBV28 to TRBJ1-3, with a possible D match to TRBD1 (5 bases). Germline V gene lookup returns CDR1 MDHEN and CDR2 SYDVKM. Trimming took off 3 bases at V and 7 bases at J, with 19 bases between the two ends. The CDR3 is 16 amino acids. CDR3 protein: CASSFSMGPGWNTIYF. In nucleotides, the CDR3 is TGTGCCAGCAGTTTCAGTATGGGGCCTGGTTGGAACACCATATATTTT.

The J gene is TRBJ1-6, the V gene TRBV12-3 or TRBV12-4; D remains ambiguous. V lost 4 bases, J lost 8 bases, and 9 bases lay in between. The CDR3 totals 13 residues. In DNA form, the CDR3 reads TGTGCCAGCAGTTCCAGACGGGATTCACCCCTCCACTTT. Translating it yields CASSSRRDSPLHF.

The chain uses TRBV10-3 and TRBJ2-7, with 8 bases aligning to TRBD1. Germline V gene lookup returns CDR1 ENHRY and CDR2 SYGVKD. The V and J ends lost 3 bases and 3 bases, in that order; junction bases with no gene match: 10. This CDR3 contains 16 residues. CDR3 amino acids: CAISDFDRGRGYEQYF. The CDR3 coding sequence is TGTGCCATCAGTGATTTCGACAGGGGAAGGGGCTACGAGCAGTACTTC.

This CDR3 is CAISESSSYNEQFF. The CDR3 DNA follows: TGTGCCATCAGTGAGTCCTCTAGCTACAATGAGCAGTTCTTC. The gene calls are TRBV10-3 and TRBJ2-1; D is uncertain. This CDR3 contains 14 residues. With 0 bases removed from V and 3 bases from J, the gap between germline ends came to 6 bases. Germline CDR1 is ENHRY and CDR2 is SYGVKD.

The chain employs TRBV30 and TRBJ1-2; TRBD1 matches 8 bases. This CDR3 is built from 14 residues. Per germline, CDR1 GTSNPN and CDR2 SVGIG (reference sequence). The V segment lost 4 bases and the J segment 5 bases; nucleotides outside the gene matches: 9. The CDR3 DNA sequence: TGTGCCTGGACTCAGCAGGGGGCGCGTTATGGCTACACCTTC. Translated: CAWTQQGARYGYTF.

This clone was found once. The rearrangement uses TRBV11-3 and TRBJ1-1; maybe TRBD1 (6 bases). There are 13 residues in the CDR3. The germline gives CDR1 SGHNT, CDR2 YENEEA. V lost 6 bases and J lost 1, with 9 bases in between. The CDR3 DNA sequence: TGTGCCAGCAGTACACAGGGGAACACTGAAGCTTTCTTT. Protein: CASSTQGNTEAFF.

The genes are TRBV28 and TRBJ2-1; 13 bases align to TRBD2. Germline loops: CDR1 MDHEN, CDR2 SYDVKM. Losses at the gene ends were 5 bases for V and 4 bases for J; bases not matched to a gene: 8. The CDR3 is made up of 17 amino acids. Here the CDR3 reads CASSRTSGGARYNEQFF. CDR3 DNA: TGTGCCAGCAGTCGCACTAGCGGGGGGGCGCGGTACAATGAGCAGTTCTTC. Together with reference TRBV28 and TRBJ2-1, the CDR3 gives the full variable domain: DVKVTQSSRYLVKRTGEKVFLECVQDMDHENMFWYRQDPGLGLRLIYFSYDVKMKEKGDIPEGYSVSREKKERFSLILESASTNQTSMYLCASSRTSGGARYNEQFFGPGTRLTVL.

DNA for the CDR3: TGTGCCAGTAGTATTTCTAGGACCTACAATGAGCAGTTCTTC. Its translation: CASSISRTYNEQFF. The chain employs TRBV19 and TRBJ2-1; D is uncertain. Germline-derived CDR1 and CDR2 are LNHDA and SQIVND (reference sequence). This CDR3 spans 14 amino acids. The ends were cut back, 3 bases at V and 2 bases at J, with 8 bases in the middle.

V gene TRBV29-1 combines with J gene TRBJ2-5; TRBD2 matches at 14 bases. The CDR3 covers 15 residues. Germline CDR1 is SQVTM and CDR2 is ANQGSEA. V gave up 8 bases and J gave up 0 bases; unmatched junction bases: 5. CDR3 sequence reads: CSFGLAGGNQETQYF. DNA for the CDR3: TGCAGCTTCGGACTAGCGGGGGGAAACCAAGAGACCCAGTACTTC. The full variable domain, completed using reference TRBV29-1 and TRBJ2-5, is SAVISQKPSRDICQRGTSLTIQCQVDSQVTMMFWYRQQPGQSLTLIATANQGSEATYESGFVIDKFPISRPNLTFSTLTVSNMSPEDSSIYLCSFGLAGGNQETQYFGPGTRLLVL.